The rows below give T cell receptor beta chains drawn from one sample of a study of blood T cell repertoires in COVID-19. Libraries were prepared by immunoSEQ multiplex PCR; TCRdb keeps only in-frame clonotypes and omits some of them. The sample shows about 210,000 clones, roughly 78% of them seen only once. Specimen: peripheral blood. All receptors derive from a woman between 40 and 50 years old with acute or convalescent COVID-19. The CDR3 runs from the conserved cysteine through the conserved F or W. A D gene is named only where the DNA matches it firmly. Size is omitted from some rows. Given values are once, few, many or a class for expanded clones.

size: -
D: -
V: TRBV24-1
J: TRBJ1-5
CDR3: CATSDSRRADNRPQHF
DNA: TGTGCCACCAGTGACTCGAGGAGGGCAGACAATCGTCCCCAGCATTTT

size: many
D: -
V: TRBV4-3
J: TRBJ1-6
CDR3: CASSQESYSPLHF
DNA: TGCGCCAGCAGCCAAGAAAGCTACTCACCCCTCCACTTT

size: many
D: -
V: TRBV12-3/TRBV12-4
J: TRBJ1-1
CDR3: CASSLSGHTEAFF
DNA: TGTGCCAGCAGTTTAAGCGGCCACACTGAAGCTTTCTTT

size: -
D: -
V: TRBV5-8
J: TRBJ2-7
CDR3: CASSLRGYEQYF
DNA: TGTGCCAGCAGCTTGAGGGGCTACGAGCAGTACTTC

size: -
D: TRBD1
V: TRBV7-3
J: TRBJ2-1
CDR3: CASSSSGTDYNEQFF
DNA: TGTGCCAGCAGCTCGTCCGGGACAGACTACAATGAGCAGTTCTTC

size: -
D: -
V: TRBV29-1
J: TRBJ1-2
CDR3: CSVDGVANYGYTF
DNA: TGCAGCGTGGACGGGGTCGCCAACTATGGCTACACCTTC

size: few
D: -
V: TRBV29-1
J: TRBJ2-7
CDR3: CSVAQSIYEQYF
DNA: TGCAGCGTTGCACAGTCAATATACGAGCAGTACTTC

size: -
D: TRBD1
V: TRBV27
J: TRBJ1-1
CDR3: CASSSPGGRSRTEAFF
DNA: TGTGCCAGCAGTTCGCCAGGGGGCAGGAGTCGGACTGAAGCTTTCTTT

size: -
D: TRBD1
V: TRBV19
J: TRBJ2-3
CDR3: CASSILQGATDTQYF
DNA: TGTGCCAGTAGTATACTCCAGGGGGCAACAGATACGCAGTATTTT

size: -
D: -
V: TRBV30
J: TRBJ1-2
CDR3: CAWRIQRANYGYTF
DNA: TGTGCCTGGCGGATACAGAGGGCTAACTATGGCTACACCTTC

size: few
D: -
V: TRBV12-5
J: TRBJ1-2
CDR3: CASGSDSGYGYTF
DNA: TGTGCTAGTGGGTCAGACTCCGGCTATGGCTACACCTTC

size: -
D: TRBD1
V: TRBV24-1
J: TRBJ1-1
CDR3: CATSDPKTGRAFF
DNA: TGTGCCACCAGTGATCCAAAGACAGGGCGGGCTTTCTTT

size: -
D: -
V: TRBV4-1
J: TRBJ2-7
CDR3: CASSRGITGYEQYF
DNA: TGCGCCAGCAGCAGGGGGATAACAGGCTACGAGCAGTACTTC

size: -
D: -
V: TRBV4-3
J: TRBJ2-1
CDR3: CASSLGEIYNEQFF
DNA: TGCGCCAGCTCACTAGGCGAAATCTACAATGAGCAGTTCTTC

size: -
D: TRBD1
V: TRBV13
J: TRBJ2-1
CDR3: CASSLGQGAYEQFF
DNA: TGTGCCAGCAGCCTAGGACAGGGGGCGTATGAGCAGTTCTTC

size: -
D: -
V: TRBV21-1
J: TRBJ2-1
CDR3: CASSKHSGRGHNEQFF
DNA: TGTGCCAGCAGCAAACATAGCGGGAGAGGCCACAATGAGCAGTTCTTC

size: -
D: TRBD2
V: TRBV18
J: TRBJ2-7
CDR3: CASSPRPGLEYGEQYF
DNA: TGTGCCAGCTCACCAAGACCGGGACTAGAGTATGGCGAGCAGTACTTC

size: -
D: TRBD2
V: TRBV11-2
J: TRBJ2-3
CDR3: CASSLKKGYNGRSTDTQYF
DNA: TGTGCCAGCAGCTTAAAAAAAGGCTACAACGGGAGGAGCACAGATACGCAGTATTTT

size: -
D: -
V: TRBV6-1
J: TRBJ2-1
CDR3: CASSDNNEQFF
DNA: TGTGCCAGCAGTGATAACAATGAGCAGTTCTTC

size: -
D: TRBD1
V: TRBV29-1
J: TRBJ2-1
CDR3: CSVNDRVNEQFF
DNA: TGCAGCGTTAACGACAGGGTAAATGAGCAGTTCTTC

size: -
D: TRBD2
V: TRBV7-2
J: TRBJ2-3
CDR3: CASSPGLAERASTDTQYF
DNA: TGTGCCAGCAGCCCCGGACTAGCGGAGAGGGCTAGCACAGATACGCAGTATTTT

size: -
D: -
V: TRBV2
J: TRBJ1-2
CDR3: CASRRGNYGYTF
DNA: TGTGCCAGCAGGCGAGGGAACTATGGCTACACCTTC

size: few
D: TRBD1
V: TRBV6-6
J: TRBJ1-6
CDR3: CASSAGQSNSPLHF
DNA: TGTGCCAGCAGCGCGGGACAGTCGAATTCACCCCTCCACTTT

size: many
D: -
V: TRBV3-1/TRBV3-2
J: TRBJ1-1
CDR3: CASSLRQNLNTEAFF
DNA: TGTGCCAGCAGCCTCCGACAGAACCTGAACACTGAAGCTTTCTTT

size: -
D: TRBD1
V: TRBV19
J: TRBJ1-2
CDR3: CASSPEDREDYGYTF
DNA: TGTGCCAGTAGCCCTGAGGACAGGGAGGACTATGGCTACACCTTC

size: many
D: -
V: TRBV2
J: TRBJ1-2
CDR3: CASSGTGIGDYGYTF
DNA: TGTGCCAGCAGTGGTACGGGTATCGGAGACTATGGCTACACCTTC

size: few
D: TRBD1
V: TRBV7-3
J: TRBJ1-2
CDR3: CASSLSGGRGYTF
DNA: TGTGCCAGCAGCCTTTCAGGGGGAAGGGGCTACACCTTC

size: -
D: TRBD1
V: TRBV27
J: TRBJ1-1
CDR3: CASSWDSMNTEAFF
DNA: TGTGCCAGCAGTTGGGACAGCATGAACACTGAAGCTTTCTTT

size: -
D: TRBD1
V: TRBV13
J: TRBJ1-2
CDR3: CASSSTGVGSGYTF
DNA: TGTGCCAGCAGCTCGACAGGGGTGGGATCCGGCTACACCTTC

size: once
D: -
V: TRBV27
J: TRBJ2-4
CDR3: CASFSETGGEFHPGNIQYF
DNA: TGTGCCAGCTTTTCCGAGACAGGCGGAGAATTCCATCCAGGAAACATTCAGTACTTC

size: -
D: -
V: TRBV14
J: TRBJ2-7
CDR3: CASSPPREASEQYF
DNA: TGTGCCAGCAGCCCCCCGCGGGAAGCGTCCGAGCAGTACTTC

size: -
D: TRBD1
V: TRBV27
J: TRBJ2-3
CDR3: CASRLTGATDTQYF
DNA: TGTGCCAGCAGGTTGACAGGGGCCACAGATACGCAGTATTTT

size: once
D: -
V: TRBV15
J: TRBJ2-5
CDR3: CATSRGSGKETQYF
DNA: TGTGCCACCAGCAGAGGGTCAGGGAAAGAGACCCAGTACTTC

size: -
D: TRBD2
V: TRBV7-2
J: TRBJ2-1
CDR3: CASSSQRGYEQFF
DNA: TGTGCCAGCAGCTCCCAGCGGGGGTATGAGCAGTTCTTC

size: once
D: TRBD1
V: TRBV6-2/TRBV6-3
J: TRBJ1-5
CDR3: CASSGTGGVSRNQPQHF
DNA: TGTGCCAGCAGCGGGACAGGGGGGGTCTCGCGCAATCAGCCCCAGCATTTT

size: -
D: TRBD1
V: TRBV19
J: TRBJ1-2
CDR3: CASSKMTGQYGYTF
DNA: TGTGCCAGTAGTAAAATGACAGGGCAGTATGGCTACACCTTC

size: -
D: -
V: TRBV11-2
J: TRBJ2-7
CDR3: CASSLVQAGITYEQYF
DNA: TGTGCCAGCAGCTTAGTTCAGGCAGGGATTACCTACGAGCAGTACTTC

size: -
D: -
V: TRBV30
J: TRBJ2-6
CDR3: CAWRSYRGLSGANVLTF
DNA: TGTGCCTGGAGATCTTACAGGGGACTCTCTGGGGCCAACGTCCTGACTTTC

size: -
D: -
V: TRBV4-2
J: TRBJ1-4
CDR3: CASSSAGDTYEKLFF
DNA: TGTGCCAGCAGCTCAGCTGGGGACACCTATGAAAAACTGTTTTTT

size: -
D: -
V: TRBV18
J: TRBJ1-3
CDR3: CASSPPTGPSGNTIYF
DNA: TGTGCCAGCTCACCCCCGACAGGCCCCTCTGGAAACACCATATATTTT

size: -
D: -
V: TRBV9
J: TRBJ2-1
CDR3: CASSVVPEPPHGQFF
DNA: TGTGCCAGCAGCGTAGTCCCCGAGCCCCCCCACGGGCAGTTCTTC

size: -
D: TRBD2
V: TRBV12-5
J: TRBJ2-6
CDR3: CASGLSREGNVLTF
DNA: TGTGCTAGTGGTTTGTCACGGGAGGGCAACGTCCTGACTTTC